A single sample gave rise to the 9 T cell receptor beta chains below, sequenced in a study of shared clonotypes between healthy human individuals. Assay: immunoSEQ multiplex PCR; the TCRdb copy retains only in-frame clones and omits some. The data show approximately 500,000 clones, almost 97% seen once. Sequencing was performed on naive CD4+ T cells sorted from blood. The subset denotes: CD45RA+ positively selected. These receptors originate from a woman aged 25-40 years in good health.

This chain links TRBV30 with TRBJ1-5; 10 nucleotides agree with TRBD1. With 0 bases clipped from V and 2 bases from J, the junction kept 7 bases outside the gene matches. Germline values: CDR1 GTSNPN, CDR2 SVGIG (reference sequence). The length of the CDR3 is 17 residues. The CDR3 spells CAWSVPGQGVGNQPQHF. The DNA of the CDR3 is TGTGCCTGGAGTGTACCCGGACAGGGGGTAGGCAATCAGCCCCAGCATTTT.

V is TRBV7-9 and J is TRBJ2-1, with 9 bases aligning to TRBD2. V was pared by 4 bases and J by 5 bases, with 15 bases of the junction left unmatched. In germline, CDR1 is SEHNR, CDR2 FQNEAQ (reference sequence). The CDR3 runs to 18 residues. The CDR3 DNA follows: TGTGCCAGCAGCTCCTACCCTTCTAGAGCGGGAGGCGACAATGAGCAGTTCTTC. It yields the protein CASSSYPSRAGGDNEQFF. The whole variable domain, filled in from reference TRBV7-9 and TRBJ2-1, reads DTGVSQNPRHKITKRGQNVTFRCDPISEHNRLYWYRQTLGQGPEFLTYFQNEAQLEKSRLLSDRFSAERPKGSFSTLEIQRTEQGDSAMYLCASSSYPSRAGGDNEQFFGPGTRLTVL.

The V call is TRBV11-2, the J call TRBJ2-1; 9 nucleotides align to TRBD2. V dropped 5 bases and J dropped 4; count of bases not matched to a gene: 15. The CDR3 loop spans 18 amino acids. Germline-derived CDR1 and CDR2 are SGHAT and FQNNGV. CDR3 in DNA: TGTGCCAGCAGCCCAGGGGTCCTCGCGGGAGGGTATTACAATGAGCAGTTCTTC. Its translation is CASSPGVLAGGYYNEQFF. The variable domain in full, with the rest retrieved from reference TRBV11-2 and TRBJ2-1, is EAGVAQSPRYKIIEKRQSVAFWCNPISGHATLYWYQQILGQGPKLLIQFQNNGVVDDSQLPKDRFSAERLKGVDSTLKIQPAKLEDSAVYLCASSPGVLAGGYYNEQFFGPGTRLTVL.

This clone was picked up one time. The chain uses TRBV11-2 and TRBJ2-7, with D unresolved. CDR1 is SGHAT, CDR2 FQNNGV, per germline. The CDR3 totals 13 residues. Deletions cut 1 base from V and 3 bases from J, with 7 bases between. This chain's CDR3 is CASSLGQLYEQYF. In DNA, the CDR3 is TGTGCCAGCAGCTTAGGGCAGCTCTACGAGCAGTACTTC.

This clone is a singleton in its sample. In DNA, the CDR3 is TGTGCCAGCAGCTTAGCAGACAGGGACTATGGCTACACCTTC. This gives the protein CASSLADRDYGYTF. V and J are TRBV7-9 and TRBJ1-2, with 7 bases that match TRBD1. The germline gives CDR1 SEHNR, CDR2 FQNEAQ (reference sequence). V dropped 0 bases and J dropped 3; count of bases not matched to a gene: 1. There are 14 residues in the CDR3.

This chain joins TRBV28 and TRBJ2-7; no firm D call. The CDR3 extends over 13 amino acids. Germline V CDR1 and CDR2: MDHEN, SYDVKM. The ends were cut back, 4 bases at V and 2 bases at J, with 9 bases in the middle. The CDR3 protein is CASSSWATYEQYF. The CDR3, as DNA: TGTGCCAGCAGTTCCTGGGCTACCTACGAGCAGTACTTC.

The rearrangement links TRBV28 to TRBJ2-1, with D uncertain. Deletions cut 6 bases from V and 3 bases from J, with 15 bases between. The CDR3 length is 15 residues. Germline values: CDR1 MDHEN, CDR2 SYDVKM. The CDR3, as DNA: TGTGCCAGCAGGGAACCGGGCCGCCTCTACAATGAGCAGTTCTTC. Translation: CASREPGRLYNEQFF. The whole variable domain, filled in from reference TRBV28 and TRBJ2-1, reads DVKVTQSSRYLVKRTGEKVFLECVQDMDHENMFWYRQDPGLGLRLIYFSYDVKMKEKGDIPEGYSVSREKKERFSLILESASTNQTSMYLCASREPGRLYNEQFFGPGTRLTVL.

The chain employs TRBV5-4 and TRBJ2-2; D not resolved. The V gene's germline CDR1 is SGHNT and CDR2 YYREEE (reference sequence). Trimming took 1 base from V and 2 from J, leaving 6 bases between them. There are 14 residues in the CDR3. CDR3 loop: CASSLQSNTGELFF. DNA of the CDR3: TGTGCCAGCAGCTTGCAGTCCAACACCGGGGAGCTGTTTTTT.

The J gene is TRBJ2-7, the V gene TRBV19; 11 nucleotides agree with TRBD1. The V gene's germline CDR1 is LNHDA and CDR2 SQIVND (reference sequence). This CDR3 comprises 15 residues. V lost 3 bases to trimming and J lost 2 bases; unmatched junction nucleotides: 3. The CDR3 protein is CASSILGQGAYEQYF. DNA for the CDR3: TGTGCCAGTAGTATTTTGGGACAGGGGGCCTACGAGCAGTACTTC.